This T cell receptor beta chain came from a study of human T cells and chemical hapten exposure. The V gene end was trimmed by 6 bases and the J gene end by 1 base; junction bases not matched to a gene: 6. This CDR3 contains 15 residues. Germline V gene lookup returns CDR1 WSHSY and CDR2 SAAADI. TCRdb itself ran the RACE reads through MiXCR, one entry per CDR3 protein. The sample contains 350,000 or so distinct CDR3 sequences, approximately 6.3% of which appear only once. Described time point: patch test 1, 2 weeks after DPC sensitization. The treatment: therapeutic diphenylcyclopropenone sensitization with weekly scalp DPC.

The gene calls are TRBV10-2 and TRBJ2-3, with 8 bases that match TRBD1. This clonotype was obtained from a woman between 18 and 29 years old with alopecia areata. Some clones in this sample may be carry-over from other donors' samples. Specimen: whole blood, collected in connection with sensitization to the hapten diphenylcyclopropenone (DPC). CDR3 bases: TGCGCCAGCAGAAGGGCAGGGGGCGGCACAGATACGCAGTATTTT. Its protein is CASRRAGGGTDTQYF.